This is a list of T cell receptor beta chains from one sample in a study of CD8 T cells in Susac syndrome. TCRdb re-called the immunoSEQ multiplex PCR reads through MiXCR, storing one row per CDR3 protein. This sample carries hundreds of thousands of distinct CDR3 sequences, about 94% of them seen once, and the ten largest clones take 0.06% to 0.08%. Sequenced sample: CD4+ T cells from PBMCs. The origin of the receptors is a human donor with multiple sclerosis. Each CDR3 is given with its conserved first and last residue. The order of the fields is V gene, clone size, CDR3 protein. A row's size may be missing; if present it is once, few, many or a size class.

>TRBV29-1|NA
CSFSGPPAFF
>TRBV6-1|NA
CASSDLTGDPAFF
>TRBV4-1|NA
CASSQDIGSGDTEAFF
>TRBV12-3/TRBV12-4|NA
CASRIAGGNNEQFF
>TRBV7-9|NA
CASTFLGRRAQLHNEQFF
>TRBV11-2|NA
CASRARGVPGANVLTF
>TRBV30|NA
CARSPDRADTGELFF
>TRBV19|NA
CATGRDRGVYGYTF
>TRBV7-9|NA
CASSLVKYRGEIEKLFF
>TRBV6-6|few
CASSLDRVTGELFF
>TRBV28|NA
CASSLFTMRNTEAFF
>TRBV6-1|NA
CASTISRDSLYEQYF
>TRBV3-1|NA
CASSQASGGSTDTQYF
>TRBV3-1|NA
CASSQSGGAHNEQFF
>TRBV15|NA
CATRFGGGHPSNQPQHF
>TRBV10-2|NA
CASSESQQYGYTF
>TRBV7-7|NA
CASSLGVGTDTQYF
>TRBV3-1|NA
CASSQEVLGNTDGYTF
>TRBV19|NA
CASSIRRERNEQFF
>TRBV29-1|NA
CSVIGQELQNTEAFF
>TRBV19|NA
CASSTSSSGANVLTF
>TRBV6-1|NA
CASSVGTPYEQYF
>TRBV29-1|NA
CSTEAVGNTEAFF
>TRBV24-1|NA
CATWSGRAGDTQYF
>TRBV12-3/TRBV12-4|once
CASSPLVTIAKNIQYF
>TRBV19|NA
CATKKFSGTGSETQYF
>TRBV2|once
CASINDRVGTEAFF
>TRBV19|NA
CASSAQRARDNQPQHF
>TRBV4-1|NA
CASSRKELAGGLLNPYNEQFF
>TRBV12-3/TRBV12-4|NA
CASSKYTTGIGGNTIYF
>TRBV5-1|NA
CASSLGGADQPQHF
>TRBV7-9|NA
CASSRTDEQYF
>TRBV10-3|NA
CAITETGGYEQYF
>TRBV4-2|NA
CASSQAVNARTDTQYF
>TRBV24-1|NA
CATEPGAPATDTQYF